The clone carrying this T cell receptor (beta chain) showed up many times. Arm-PCR of CDR3 regions and iRepertoire HTBI primers were used to build TCR beta libraries. MiXCR was run by TCRdb on the multiplex PCR reads, yielding one entry per CDR3 protein. The table shows 400,000 to 500,000 distinct CDR3 sequences, with roughly 17% occurring only once. The CDR3 has 17 amino acids. Germline V gene data show CDR1 as SGHTA and CDR2 as FQGNSA. V lost 6 bases, J lost 3 bases, and 6 bases stayed unmatched. Time point of the sample: newly diagnosed GD, antithyroid drugs for less than 3 months. After RNA was extracted from PBMCs, the TCR library was made from it. Graves' disease diagnoses used American Thyroid Association guidelines. These data are taken from a study of regulatory T cells in long-lasting Graves disease. The data were also submitted as part of a second study, on T cells in Graves' hyperthyroidism and ophthalmopathy. That report adds: HTBI primers were employed in a first-round RT-PCR of the TCR CDR3. Before onset, by a median of around six months, the model predicted ophthalmopathy.

Sequenced material: peripheral blood mononuclear cells (PBMCs), taken at new diagnosis, from a patient treated with antithyroid drugs. The chain joins TRBV7-2 to TRBJ2-2, with 14 bases lining up with TRBD2. The sequence was obtained from a woman in her late teens or twenties with Graves disease. The CDR3 DNA reads as TGTGCCAGCAGTCGTTGGACTAGCGGGAGGCACACCGGGGAGCTGTTTTTT. The encoded protein is CASSRWTSGRHTGELFF.